The T cell receptor (beta chain) under discussion was sequenced for a study of T-cell reconstitution after alpha-beta-depleted transplantation in children. The TCRbeta library was prepared with unique molecular identifiers. Each CDR3 protein gets one entry after TCRdb re-called the PCR reads with MiXCR. The top ten hold 4% to 5% of the sample, which has approximately 590,000 distinct CDR3 sequences, over 9.5% seen once. Germline CDR1 is SGHTA and CDR2 is FQGNSA. Trimming removed 1 base at V and 5 bases at J, with 15 bases between. The CDR3 covers 15 residues. The material sequenced was PBMCs from the stem cell graft donor, taken from the stem cell graft. The sequence came from a human donor who donated a stem cell graft to a child with acute myeloid leukemia. The chain has TRBV7-2 and TRBJ2-7; D unclear. The CDR3 is CASSLGHLLKDEQYF. Here the CDR3 DNA reads TGTGCCAGCAGCTTAGGCCACTTACTTAAGGACGAGCAGTACTTC.